Below, one TCR beta chain is given with its context. The antigen is not known. The data originate from a study of long-term antiretroviral therapy in people with HIV. In the study overall: When the earliest samples were collected, ART was typically delayed until CD4 counts fell. Whole-study findings and limits: Controls showed broader CDR3 length ranges than did the HIV repertoires.

Specimens held roughly 0.9-10 million cryopreserved PBMC prior to DNA extraction. Survey-level resolution applied to immunoSEQ assay v3.0. Per-sample targets for sequencing were about 35,000-55,000 T-cell genomes. TCRdb's copy holds only in-frame clones and misses some; the assay was immunoSEQ multiplex PCR. The top ten clones hold roughly 17% of a sample with about 12,000 clones, approximately 83% of them seen once. The germline V gene has CDR1 SEHNR and CDR2 FQNEAQ (reference sequence). The ends lost 1 base at V and 7 bases at J; junction bases unmatched: 5. The CDR3 extends over 15 amino acids. This TCR derives from a man aged 35 to 55 with HIV. Sequencing was performed on unsorted PBMCs, taken 3.4 years after starting antiretroviral therapy. The chain carries TRBV7-9 and TRBJ1-5; 9 nucleotides align to TRBD1. CDR3: CASSLGDRVNQPQHF. The CDR3 nucleotides are TGTGCCAGCAGCTTAGGGGACAGGGTCAACCAGCCCCAGCATTTT.